This T cell receptor (beta chain) came from a study of regulatory T cells in long-lasting Graves disease. On the study more broadly: The term persistent Graves' disease signified upward of 5 years on antithyroid drugs with positive TSH receptor antibodies.

Library construction for TCR beta used iRepertoire HTBI primers and Arm-PCR of CDR3 regions. MiXCR, applied by TCRdb to the multiplex PCR reads, yields one record per CDR3 protein. The sample gives 350,000 to 500,000 distinct CDR3 sequences, roughly a fifth of which show up once; over 11% is in the top ten. Study results and limitations: Sharing of public clonotypes was greater in persistent patients (about 3,000) than in new patients (more than 900). Persistent Graves' patients had lower TCR diversity than newly diagnosed ones.

This clonotype was counted between two and nine times. What it recognizes is unknown. This CDR3 has 15 residues. V was pared by 0 bases and J by 8 bases, with 14 bases between. CDR1 LGHDT and CDR2 YNNKEL come from the germline V gene (reference sequence). Time point specified: persistent/refractory GD, antithyroid drugs over 5 years with positive TRAb. PBMC RNA was the source of the TCR library. With EDTA tubes as the receptacles, about 10 milliliters of peripheral blood were drawn. V and J are TRBV3-1 and TRBJ2-4; weak D call: TRBD2 (6 bases). This sample comprised peripheral blood mononuclear cells (PBMCs), obtained when the disease was refractory, from a patient treated with antithyroid drugs. The receptor was isolated from a female donor with Graves disease. The CDR3 is CASSQDLDWRDIQYF. The CDR3 DNA reads as TGTGCCAGCAGCCAAGACCTCGATTGGAGGGACATTCAGTACTTC.